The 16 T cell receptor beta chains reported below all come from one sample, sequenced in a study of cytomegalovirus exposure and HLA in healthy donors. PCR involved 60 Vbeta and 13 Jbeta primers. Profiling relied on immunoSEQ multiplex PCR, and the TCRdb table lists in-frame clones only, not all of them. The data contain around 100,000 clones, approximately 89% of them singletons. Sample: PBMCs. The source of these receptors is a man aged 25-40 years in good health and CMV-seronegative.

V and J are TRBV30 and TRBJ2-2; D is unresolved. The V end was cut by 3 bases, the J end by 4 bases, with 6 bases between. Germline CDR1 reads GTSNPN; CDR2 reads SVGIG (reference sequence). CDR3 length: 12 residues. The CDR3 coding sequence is TGTGCCTGGAGATACAGCACCGGGGAGCTGTTTTTT. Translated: CAWRYSTGELFF.

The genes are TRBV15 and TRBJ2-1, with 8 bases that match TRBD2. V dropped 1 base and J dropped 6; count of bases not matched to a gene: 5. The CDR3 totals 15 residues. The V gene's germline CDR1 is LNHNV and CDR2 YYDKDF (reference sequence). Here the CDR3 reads CATSRAGGYLNEQFF. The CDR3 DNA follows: TGTGCCACCAGCAGAGCGGGGGGGTATCTCAATGAGCAGTTCTTC. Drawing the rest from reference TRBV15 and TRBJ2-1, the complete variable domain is DAMVIQNPRYQVTQFGKPVTLSCSQTLNHNVMYWYQQKSSQAPKLLFHYYDKDFNNEADTPDNFQSRRPNTSFCFLDIRSPGLGDTAMYLCATSRAGGYLNEQFFGPGTRLTVL.

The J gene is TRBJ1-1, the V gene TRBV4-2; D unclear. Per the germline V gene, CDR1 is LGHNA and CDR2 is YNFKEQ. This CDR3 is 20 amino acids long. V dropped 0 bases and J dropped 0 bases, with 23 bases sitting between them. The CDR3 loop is CASSQEVPTASLIMNTEAFF. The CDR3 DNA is TGTGCCAGCAGCCAAGAGGTCCCCACAGCAAGCTTAATCATGAACACTGAAGCTTTCTTT.

CDR3 residues: CSVGGTGTGAFANEKLFF. In nucleotides, the CDR3 is TGCAGCGTTGGGGGGACCGGGACAGGAGCCTTTGCTAATGAAAAACTGTTTTTT. The chain combines TRBV29-1 with TRBJ1-4; 8 nucleotides agree with TRBD1. This CDR3 is built from 18 residues. CDR1 and CDR2 from the germline V gene are SQVTM and ANQGSEA. Trimming removed 4 bases from V and 3 bases from J; junction bases left unmatched: 16. Full variable domain (rest looked up from reference TRBV29-1 and TRBJ1-4): SAVISQKPSRDICQRGTSLTIQCQVDSQVTMMFWYRQQPGQSLTLIATANQGSEATYESGFVIDKFPISRPNLTFSTLTVSNMSPEDSSIYLCSVGGTGTGAFANEKLFFGSGTQLSVL.

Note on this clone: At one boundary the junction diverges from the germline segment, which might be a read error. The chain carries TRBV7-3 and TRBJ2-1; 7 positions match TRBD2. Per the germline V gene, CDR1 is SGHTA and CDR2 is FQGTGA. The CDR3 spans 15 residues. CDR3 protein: CASSLTPSGGNEQFF. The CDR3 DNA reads TGTGCCAGCAGCCTAACACCCTCGGGGGGCAATGAGCAGTTCTTC.

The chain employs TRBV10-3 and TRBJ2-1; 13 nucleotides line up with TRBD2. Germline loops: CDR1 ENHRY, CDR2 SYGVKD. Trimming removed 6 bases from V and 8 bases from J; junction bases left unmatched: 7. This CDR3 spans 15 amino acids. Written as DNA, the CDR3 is TGTGCCATCAGGGAAACTAGCGGGGGGGCCTATGAGCAGTTCTTC. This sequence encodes CAIRETSGGAYEQFF.

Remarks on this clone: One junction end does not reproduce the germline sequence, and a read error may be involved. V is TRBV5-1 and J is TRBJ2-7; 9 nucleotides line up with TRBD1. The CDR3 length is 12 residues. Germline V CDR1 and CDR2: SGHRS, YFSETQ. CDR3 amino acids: CASSYDRGLVNF. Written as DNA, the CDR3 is TGCGCCAGCAGCTACGACAGGGGGTTAGTGAACTTC.

In DNA, the CDR3 is TGTGCCAGCAGCTTAGGTACGGGCGGGGTACTACAAGAGACCCAGTACTTC. Protein product: CASSLGTGGVLQETQYF. V and J are TRBV7-6 and TRBJ2-5, with a tentative D call TRBD2 (6 bases). CDR3 length: 17 residues. CDR1 SGHVS and CDR2 FNYEAQ come from the germline V gene. The V end was cut by 1 base, the J end by 2 bases, with 17 bases between.

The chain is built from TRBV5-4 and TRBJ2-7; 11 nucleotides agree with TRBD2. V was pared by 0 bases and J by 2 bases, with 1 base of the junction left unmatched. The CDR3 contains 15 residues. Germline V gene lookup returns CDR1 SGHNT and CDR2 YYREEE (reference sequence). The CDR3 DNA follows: TGTGCCAGCAGCTTGGTTAGCGGGAGGGCCTACGAGCAGTACTTC. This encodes CASSLVSGRAYEQYF.

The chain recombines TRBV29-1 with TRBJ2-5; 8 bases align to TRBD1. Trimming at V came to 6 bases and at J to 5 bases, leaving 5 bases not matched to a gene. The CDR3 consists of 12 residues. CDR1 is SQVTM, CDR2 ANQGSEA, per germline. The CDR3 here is CSVTGDLETQYF. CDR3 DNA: TGCAGCGTGACAGGGGATTTGGAGACCCAGTACTTC. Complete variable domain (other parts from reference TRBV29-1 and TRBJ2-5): SAVISQKPSRDICQRGTSLTIQCQVDSQVTMMFWYRQQPGQSLTLIATANQGSEATYESGFVIDKFPISRPNLTFSTLTVSNMSPEDSSIYLCSVTGDLETQYFGPGTRLLVL.

DNA of the CDR3: TGTGCCAGCTCGACAGGGGGCTTTGGGGGGGCCAACGTCCTGACTTTC. Encoded protein: CASSTGGFGGANVLTF. The chain employs TRBV5-4 and TRBJ2-6; 10 bases line up with TRBD1. The CDR3 covers 16 residues. The trim removed 7 bases at V and 4 bases at J, leaving 8 bases unmatched. CDR1 is SGHNT, CDR2 YYREEE, per germline (reference sequence).

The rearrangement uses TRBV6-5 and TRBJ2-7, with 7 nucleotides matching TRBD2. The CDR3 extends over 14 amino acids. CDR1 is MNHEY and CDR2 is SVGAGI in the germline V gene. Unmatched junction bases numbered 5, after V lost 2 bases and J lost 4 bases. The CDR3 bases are TGTGCCAGCAGTTACGGCGGGAGTCGGTACGAGCAGTACTTC. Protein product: CASSYGGSRYEQYF.

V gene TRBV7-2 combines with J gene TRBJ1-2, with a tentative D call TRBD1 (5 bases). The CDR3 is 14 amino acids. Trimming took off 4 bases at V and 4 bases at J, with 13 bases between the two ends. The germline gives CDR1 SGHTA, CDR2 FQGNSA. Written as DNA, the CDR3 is TGTGCCAGCAGCTCCCAGGGAGGGCCCTATGGCTACACCTTC. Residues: CASSSQGGPYGYTF. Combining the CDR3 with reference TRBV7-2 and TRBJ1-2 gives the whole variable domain GAGVSQSPSNKVTEKGKDVELRCDPISGHTALYWYRQSLGQGLEFLIYFQGNSAPDKSGLPSDRFSAERTGGSVSTLTIQRTQQEDSAVYLCASSSQGGPYGYTFGSGTRLTVV.

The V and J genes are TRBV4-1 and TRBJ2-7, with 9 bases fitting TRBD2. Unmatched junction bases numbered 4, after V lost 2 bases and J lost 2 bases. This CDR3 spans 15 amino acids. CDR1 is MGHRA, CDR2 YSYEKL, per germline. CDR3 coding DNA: TGCGCCAGCAGCCAACCGCCTAGCGGGACCTACGAGCAGTACTTC. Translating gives CASSQPPSGTYEQYF.

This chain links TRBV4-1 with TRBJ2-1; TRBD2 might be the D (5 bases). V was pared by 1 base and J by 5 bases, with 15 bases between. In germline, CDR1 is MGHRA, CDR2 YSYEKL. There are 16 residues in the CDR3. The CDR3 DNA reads TGCGCCAGCAGCCAAGGACGAGAGGGTCCGAACAATGAGCAGTTCTTC. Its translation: CASSQGREGPNNEQFF.

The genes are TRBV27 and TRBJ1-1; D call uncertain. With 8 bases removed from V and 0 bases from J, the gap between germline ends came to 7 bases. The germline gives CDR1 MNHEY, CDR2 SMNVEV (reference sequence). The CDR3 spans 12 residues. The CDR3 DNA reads TGTGCCAGCGGCAGAATGAACACTGAAGCTTTCTTT. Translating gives CASGRMNTEAFF.